This paragraph covers one T cell receptor (beta chain) sequence. Its antigen is as yet unknown. TCRdb's table, derived via immunoSEQ multiplex PCR, lists solely in-frame clones and lacks some. The table has 150,000 to 200,000 clones, 90% to 95% seen once. This specimen comes from a study of T cell responses to AZD1222 COVID-19 vaccine. Study background: Analyses pooled second doses at about 4 or about 12 weeks.

Germline lookup yields CDR1 DFQATT and CDR2 SNEGSKA (reference sequence). V was shortened by 3 bases and J by 4 bases, with 8 bases between the two germline ends. This CDR3 has 12 residues. The study's findings and limits: The span of vaccine-associated CD4 TCRs extended across spike, with dominance at 160-218 and 743-854. Among AZD1222 vaccinees, only 5 or 6 were seropositive at baseline.

This specimen consisted of peripheral blood, obtained on day 0 of AZD1222 vaccination. The chain uses TRBV20-1 and TRBJ2-3; no definite D call. This TCR was recovered from an adult in good health. The CDR3 DNA reads as TGCAGTGCTAGTGTCGGGCCAGATACGCAGTATTTT. Amino acid sequence: CSASVGPDTQYF.